The rows below give T cell receptor beta chains drawn from one sample of a study of CD8+ T cells in alopecia areata. Measured with immunoSEQ multiplex PCR; TCRdb has only the in-frame clones, and not every one. The sample has about 300,000 clones, 58% seen once. Sequencing was performed on CD4+ T cells sorted from blood, taken at week 24, from a patient treated with tofacitinib. The receptors here all came from a human donor with alopecia areata. Each CDR3 is given with its conserved first and last residue. A D gene is named only where the DNA matches it firmly. A clone size is listed for some rows: how often the clone was seen (once, few, many), or a class if it is expanded.

V	J	D	size	CDR3	DNA
TRBV2	TRBJ2-5	NA	NA	CATEYQETQYF	TGTGCCACCGAGTACCAAGAGACCCAGTACTTC
TRBV11-2	TRBJ2-7	TRBD1	few	CASSATRDRVYF	TGTGCCAGCAGCGCTACTCGGGACAGGGTGTACTTC
TRBV2	TRBJ2-7	NA	NA	CASSEVFSSSYEQYF	TGTGCCAGCAGTGAAGTCTTCAGCTCCTCCTACGAGCAGTACTTC
TRBV2	TRBJ1-5	TRBD1	NA	CASSGGTGYQPQHF	TGTGCCAGCAGTGGAGGGACAGGGTATCAGCCCCAGCATTTT
TRBV7-2	TRBJ2-5	NA	NA	CASSSRIETQYF	TGTGCCAGCAGCTCCCGAATTGAGACCCAGTACTTC
TRBV7-2	TRBJ2-7	NA	few	CASSLNYEQYF	TGTGCCAGCAGCTTAAACTACGAGCAGTACTTC
TRBV11-1	TRBJ2-4	TRBD1	NA	CASSSGTGNIQYF	TGTGCCAGCAGTTCCGGGACAGGGAACATTCAGTACTTC
TRBV29-1	TRBJ2-2	TRBD1	once	CSVAGTVNTGELFF	TGCAGCGTGGCCGGGACAGTGAACACCGGGGAGCTGTTTTTT
TRBV5-1	TRBJ2-6	TRBD2	NA	CASTVAGAEVNVLTF	TGCGCCAGCACGGTAGCGGGTGCGGAAGTCAACGTCCTGACTTTC
TRBV10-3	TRBJ2-3	TRBD1	NA	CAIRDSVSSSTDTQYF	TGTGCCATCCGGGACAGCGTTTCGTCTAGCACAGATACGCAGTATTTT
TRBV29-1	TRBJ2-1	TRBD2	NA	CSVVLRGYSYNEQFF	TGCAGCGTTGTTTTGCGGGGGTACTCCTACAATGAGCAGTTCTTC
TRBV28	TRBJ2-7	NA	few	CASSLGDYEQYF	TGTGCCAGCAGTTTAGGGGACTACGAGCAGTACTTC
TRBV29-1	TRBJ2-5	NA	NA	CSVVPQETQYF	TGCAGCGTTGTCCCACAAGAGACCCAGTACTTC
TRBV7-9	TRBJ1-5	NA	NA	CASSLGGRGNQPQHF	TGTGCCAGCAGTTTAGGGGGTAGGGGAAATCAGCCCCAGCATTTT
TRBV6-5	TRBJ1-2	NA	NA	CASTRGEGYTF	TGTGCCAGCACTCGGGGGGAAGGCTACACCTTC
TRBV5-6	TRBJ1-1	NA	once	CASSQGSGYPAFF	TGTGCCAGCAGCCAGGGTTCGGGTTACCCAGCTTTCTTT
TRBV4-3	TRBJ2-2	NA	NA	CASSQDRIGELFF	TGCGCCAGCAGCCAAGATCGAATCGGGGAGCTGTTTTTT
TRBV2	TRBJ1-2	NA	NA	CASSESHDPSLYGYTF	TGTGCCAGCAGTGAAAGTCATGACCCGAGTCTTTATGGCTACACCTTC
TRBV30	TRBJ2-2	NA	NA	CAWSVALWGAGELFF	TGTGCCTGGAGCGTTGCTCTATGGGGGGCCGGGGAGCTGTTTTTT
TRBV4-1	TRBJ2-7	TRBD1	NA	CASSQQGTGVEQYF	TGCGCCAGCAGCCAACAAGGGACAGGGGTTGAGCAGTACTTC
TRBV29-1	TRBJ1-1	TRBD1	NA	CSVEAGQGYGGGSEAFF	TGCAGCGTTGAAGCGGGACAGGGCTATGGAGGGGGCTCTGAAGCTTTCTTT
TRBV28	TRBJ1-2	NA	NA	CASSLVPTTTYGYTF	TGTGCCAGCAGTTTGGTGCCGACGACCACATATGGCTACACCTTC
TRBV6-5	TRBJ1-2	NA	once	CASSYFGGLGYGYTF	TGTGCCAGCAGTTACTTCGGGGGGCTAGGATATGGCTACACCTTC
TRBV20-1	TRBJ1-2	NA	once	CSAGRRGYTF	TGCAGTGCTGGCAGGCGGGGCTACACCTTC
TRBV28	TRBJ1-1	NA	NA	CASSLGGAWNTEAFF	TGTGCCAGCAGTTTAGGTGGGGCCTGGAACACTGAAGCTTTCTTT
TRBV4-3	TRBJ1-1	NA	NA	CASSQDGRNTEAFF	TGCGCCAGCAGCCAAGATGGGCGGAACACTGAAGCTTTCTTT
TRBV30	TRBJ2-3	TRBD1	NA	CAWSWTGGSTDTQYF	TGTGCCTGGAGTTGGACAGGGGGAAGCACAGATACGCAGTATTTT
TRBV15	TRBJ2-3	NA	NA	CATSRGWLAGTDTQYF	TGTGCCACCAGCAGAGGGTGGCTAGCCGGCACAGATACGCAGTATTTT
TRBV4-1	TRBJ1-2	TRBD1	few	CAIKAPGQRSGYTF	TGCGCCATCAAGGCACCGGGACAGAGGAGCGGCTACACCTTC
TRBV30	TRBJ1-1	TRBD1	NA	CAWSVGQGKTEAFF	TGTGCCTGGAGTGTGGGACAGGGTAAGACTGAAGCTTTCTTT
TRBV30	TRBJ2-4	NA	NA	CAWSVEDSLNIQYF	TGTGCCTGGAGTGTGGAGGACAGTCTAAACATTCAGTACTTC
TRBV29-1	TRBJ2-7	NA	NA	CSATGRFYYEQYF	TGCAGCGCCACTGGACGTTTCTACTACGAGCAGTACTTC
TRBV29-1	TRBJ1-1	TRBD1	few	CSVELPGQGRGTEAFF	TGCAGCGTTGAACTCCCGGGACAGGGTAGAGGGACTGAAGCTTTCTTT
TRBV28	TRBJ2-1	NA	NA	CASSLSQGSNEQFF	TGTGCCAGCAGTTTGTCACAGGGTAGCAATGAGCAGTTCTTC
TRBV28	TRBJ1-1	NA	NA	CASSSRGGSNTEAFF	TGTGCCAGCAGTTCCCGAGGCGGGTCGAACACTGAAGCTTTCTTT
TRBV4-1	TRBJ1-3	NA	NA	CASSFEPVHSGNTIYF	TGCGCCAGCAGCTTCGAACCAGTTCACTCTGGAAACACCATATATTTT
TRBV29-1	TRBJ1-2	NA	NA	CSVDGQSNYGYTF	TGCAGCGTTGATGGACAGTCTAACTATGGCTACACCTTC
TRBV29-1	TRBJ2-3	NA	NA	CSVGRSDTQYF	TGCAGCGTCGGACGGTCAGATACGCAGTATTTT
TRBV5-1	TRBJ1-1	NA	few	CASSLGTVNTEAFF	TGCGCCAGCAGCTTGGGGACGGTTAACACTGAAGCTTTCTTT
TRBV29-1	TRBJ2-7	NA	few	CSVEDRNDEQYF	TGCAGCGTTGAAGATAGGAACGACGAGCAGTACTTC
TRBV5-1	TRBJ2-5	NA	few	CASSLTLDQETQYF	TGCGCCAGCAGTCTAACACTGGATCAAGAGACCCAGTACTTC
TRBV4-1	TRBJ1-2	NA	NA	CASSQDFRGYTF	TGCGCCAGCAGCCAAGATTTCCGAGGCTACACCTTC
TRBV28	TRBJ1-5	TRBD1	few	CASSLTNTGGNQPQHF	TGTGCCAGCAGTTTAACTAATACAGGGGGCAATCAGCCCCAGCATTTT
TRBV28	TRBJ2-5	TRBD2	NA	CASSGGASETQYF	TGTGCCAGCAGCGGGGGGGCCAGTGAGACCCAGTACTTC